This T cell receptor (beta chain) came from a study of blood T cells in healthy people across ages. Germline lookup yields CDR1 MNHEY and CDR2 SMNVEV (reference sequence). V was cut by 2 bases and J by 5 bases, with 18 bases left in between. CDR3 length equals 16 residues. Next came a second PCR, run for 7 to 11 cycles, which used a sample-barcoded 5' primer along with a J-beta primer mix. TCRdb re-derived calls from the 5' RACE reads in MiXCR, one entry per CDR3 protein. Among under 2 million distinct CDR3 sequences listed, roughly 30% were seen once. Sequencing was carried out using blood. The source is a woman aged 25 to 39 in good health. The chain carries TRBV27 and TRBJ1-2, with unresolved D. CDR3 sequence reads: CASSLVVGEGSYGYTF. In DNA form, the CDR3 reads TGTGCCAGCAGTTTAGTTGTCGGGGAGGGTTCTTATGGCTACACCTTC.